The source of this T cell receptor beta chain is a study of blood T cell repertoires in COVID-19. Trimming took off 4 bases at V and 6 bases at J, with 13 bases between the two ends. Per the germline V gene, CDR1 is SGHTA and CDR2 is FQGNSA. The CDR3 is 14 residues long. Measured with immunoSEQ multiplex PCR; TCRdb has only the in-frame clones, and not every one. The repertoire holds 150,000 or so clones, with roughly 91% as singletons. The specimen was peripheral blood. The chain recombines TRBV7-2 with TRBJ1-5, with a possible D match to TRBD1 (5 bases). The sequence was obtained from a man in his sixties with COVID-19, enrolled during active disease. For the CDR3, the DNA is TGTGCCAGCAGCTCGCAGGGAGGAGGTCAGCCCCAGCATTTT. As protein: CASSSQGGGQPQHF.